This T cell receptor beta chain was identified during a study of T cell repertoires in cytomegalovirus infection. Study background: An indication of both CMV infection and matching HLA type came from public TCR beta signatures. Study conclusions and caveats: Public TCR beta family frequency separated CMV-and-HLA carriers, including in an independent cohort. Clonotype analysis showed dominance of the ex vivo response by HLA-C-restricted CMV-specific TCR beta clonotypes.

A single record per CDR3 protein comes from TCRdb applying MiXCR to the reads. The sample has approximately 110,000 distinct CDR3 sequences; approximately 45% are singletons. On this clonotype: Its antigen is not known.

V gave up 5 bases and J gave up 6 bases, with 15 bases separating them. The CDR3 extends over 14 amino acids. Germline V gene data show CDR1 as MNHEY and CDR2 as SVGAGI. The sample in question was CD8+ T cells from cultured PBMCs, obtained from culture after CMV antigen stimulation. This clonotype originated in a human donor in good health (CMV status not recorded). Some clones in this sample may be carry-over from other donors' samples. The chain recombines TRBV6-5 with TRBJ2-3; D may match TRBD1 or TRBD2 (7 bases each). DNA for the CDR3: TGTGCCAGCAGTATTGCAGGGGGGGTGGATACGCAGTATTTT. Encoded protein: CASSIAGGVDTQYF.